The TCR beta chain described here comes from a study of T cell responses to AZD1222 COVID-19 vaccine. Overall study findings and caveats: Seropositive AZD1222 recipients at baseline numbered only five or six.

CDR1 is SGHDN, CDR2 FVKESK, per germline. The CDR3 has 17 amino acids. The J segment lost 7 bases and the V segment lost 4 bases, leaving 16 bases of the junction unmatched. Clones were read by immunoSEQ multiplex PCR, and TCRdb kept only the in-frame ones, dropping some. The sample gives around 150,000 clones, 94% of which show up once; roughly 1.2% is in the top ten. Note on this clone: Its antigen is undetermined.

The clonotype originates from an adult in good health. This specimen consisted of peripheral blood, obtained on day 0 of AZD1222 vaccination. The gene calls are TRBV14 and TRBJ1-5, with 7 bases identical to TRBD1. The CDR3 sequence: CASSPNPGQRYKQPQHF. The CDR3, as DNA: TGTGCCAGCAGCCCCAATCCGGGACAGCGGTATAAGCAGCCCCAGCATTTT.